These 23 T cell receptor beta chains originate from one sample sequenced in a study of T cell clonality in common variable immunodeficiency (dated by TCRdb to between 2014 and 2017). Receptor libraries were prepared by the immunoSEQ multiplex PCR assay. TCRdb carries this immuneACCESS record with in-frame sequences only. Its versions omit some clonotypes, under half of them owing to an unresolved V gene in the studies checked, with the rest unexplained. The sample counts some 50,000 clones, each observed more than once. The top ten clonotypes cover about 6.5% of the sample. Sequencing was done on a sample of peripheral blood mononuclear cells. The source of these receptors is a person aged 18 to 70 in good health.

This clone was recorded a few times. From the germline J gene comes the end of the CDR3, since the read stops 3 residues before it. The V call is TRBV30, the J call TRBJ1-4, with TRBD1 matching over 8 bases. The CDR3 has 16 residues. Germline V gives CDR1 GTSNPN, CDR2 SVGIG (reference sequence). The sequenced CDR3 bases are TGTGCCTGGGGGAGCAGGGGGCGGGCGGATAATTCACCA. This encodes CAWGSRGRADNSP. The CDR3 in its entirety is CAWGSRGRADNSPLFF.

For this clone: The read finishes 3 residues shy of the CDR3 end, and the germline J gene is used to complete it. This chain joins TRBV19 and TRBJ1-2; D is undetermined. Germline CDR1 and CDR2: LNHDA and SQIVND (reference sequence). The CDR3 is made up of 15 amino acids. Incomplete CDR3 DNA: TGTGCCAGTATCCCCACTAGCGGACCTTACAATGAC. Translating gives CASIPTSGPYND. From start to end, the CDR3 is CASIPTSGPYNDYTF.

This clone showed up many times. The read halts 3 residues ahead of the CDR3 end, with the missing end drawn from the germline J gene. The chain couples TRBV5-4 to TRBJ2-3, with TRBD1 matching 10 bases. Germline CDR1 is SGHNT and CDR2 is YYREEE (reference sequence). The V segment lost 4 bases and the J segment 6 bases; nucleotides outside the gene matches: 11. There are 16 residues in the CDR3. The CDR3 sequence: CASSVYGTGDWDTQYF. The part of the CDR3 DNA that was read is TGTGCCAGCAGCGTGTATGGGACAGGGGATTGGGATACG.

This clone was seen many times. The read ends 3 residues early relative to the CDR3; the germline J gene fills the gap. The chain employs TRBV5-1 and TRBJ2-1; 9 bases are shared with TRBD2. Trimming took 3 bases from V and 5 from J; bases not matched to a gene: 15. This CDR3 has 18 amino acids. The germline gives CDR1 SGHRS, CDR2 YFSETQ. CDR3 loop: CASSSSSSAGGPNNEQFF. CDR3 DNA (partial): TGCGCCAGCAGCTCATCTTCAAGCGCGGGGGGGCCGAACAATGAG.

This clone occurred many times. The CDR3 end falls 3 residues outside the read, so it is completed with the germline J gene. The V call is TRBV5-5, the J call TRBJ2-5; tentative D call: TRBD1 (7 bases). The V and J ends lost 4 bases and 5 bases respectively, with 18 bases between them. The CDR3 spans 15 residues. Germline CDR1 SGHKS, CDR2 YYEKEE (reference sequence). Partial CDR3 DNA: TGTGCCAGCAGCCATCCGGAGGGGGCGGGCGAGACC. This encodes CASSHPEGAGET. The entire CDR3 reads CASSHPEGAGETQYF. Complete variable domain (other parts from reference TRBV5-5 and TRBJ2-5): DAGVTQSPTHLIKTRGQQVTLRCSPISGHKSVSWYQQVLGQGPQFIFQYYEKEERGRGNFPDRFSARQFPNYSSELNVNALLLGDSALYLCASSHPEGAGETQYFGPGTRLLVL.

This clone was seen repeatedly, ten times or more. Read sequence stops 3 residues before the CDR3 end, and the germline J gene provides the missing end. The chain combines TRBV11-2 with TRBJ2-3, with 7 bases aligning to TRBD1. This CDR3 is 14 amino acids long. V gave up 1 base and J gave up 5 bases; unmatched junction bases: 3. Germline V gene sequence: CDR1 SGHAT, CDR2 FQNNGV. CDR3 DNA, as far as it was read: TGTGCCAGCAGCTTAGGGGACAGTGGAGATACG. This codes for CASSLGDSGDT. The whole CDR3 sequence is CASSLGDSGDTQYF. Based on the CDR3 plus reference TRBV11-2 and TRBJ2-3, the full variable domain is EAGVAQSPRYKIIEKRQSVAFWCNPISGHATLYWYQQILGQGPKLLIQFQNNGVVDDSQLPKDRFSAERLKGVDSTLKIQPAKLEDSAVYLCASSLGDSGDTQYFGPGTRLTVL.

This clone has a count of ten or more. The read ends 3 residues before the CDR3 terminus; that terminus is restored from the germline J gene. The V gene is TRBV13, the J gene TRBJ2-3; D unresolved. Per germline, CDR1 PRHDT and CDR2 FYEKMQ (reference sequence). The CDR3 consists of 14 residues. The V and J ends lost 5 bases and 8 bases respectively, with 17 bases between them. The part of the CDR3 DNA that was read is TGTGCCAGCAGCCCCGGTCAGGCAGTGCCTACG. Residues: CASSPGQAVPT. The entire CDR3 sequence reads CASSPGQAVPTQYF.

This clone has a count of ten or more. The read comes to an end 3 residues before the CDR3 does, leaving the germline J gene to fill in the end. The genes are TRBV18 and TRBJ2-3; perhaps TRBD1 as D (5 bases). There are 15 residues in the CDR3. Per the germline V gene, CDR1 is KGHSH and CDR2 is LQKENI. V was cut by 2 bases and J by 4 bases, with 13 bases left in between. CDR3 sequence: CASSPTSGLADTQYF. The CDR3 bases that were read are TGTGCCAGCTCACCAACATCAGGGTTGGCAGATACG.

This clone came up many times. The missing CDR3 end, 3 residues past where the read stops, is filled in from the germline J gene. The V and J genes are TRBV5-1 and TRBJ1-4, with D perhaps TRBD1 (5 bases). V shed 6 bases and J shed 5 bases, with 20 bases lying between them. The CDR3 extends over 16 amino acids. From germline, CDR1 is SGHRS and CDR2 YFSETQ. The CDR3 protein is CASKGEVGQGNEKLFF. The CDR3 DNA, read in part, is TGCGCCAGCAAAGGGGAAGTTGGGCAGGGCAATGAAAAA.

This clone was seen ten or more times. The DNA ends 3 residues before the CDR3 does, and the rest of the CDR3 is filled in from the germline J gene. J is TRBJ2-5 and V is TRBV6-2 or TRBV6-3; 7 bases agree with TRBD2. V gave up 4 bases and J gave up 2 bases; unmatched junction bases: 4. CDR1 and CDR2 from the germline V gene are MNHEY and SVGEGT. This CDR3 is 14 amino acids long. CDR3 DNA (partial): TGTGCCAGCAGTTTGGGGGGGGGTCAAGAGACC. This translates into CASSLGGGQET. The whole CDR3 protein reads CASSLGGGQETQYF.

The table lists this clone with many counts. CDR3 DNA (partial): TGTGCCTGCCAACCCAACAGGGGGCGTAGCACAGATACG. Its protein product is CACQPNRGRSTDT. The entire CDR3 is CACQPNRGRSTDTQYF. The chain uses TRBV30 and TRBJ2-3; 9 bases agree with TRBD1. The observed sequence ends 3 residues before the CDR3 terminus, with the missing tail filled in from the germline J gene. The CDR3 is 16 amino acids. CDR1 and CDR2 from the germline V gene are GTSNPN and SVGIG (reference sequence). Germline trimming cut 6 bases from V and 0 bases from J; bases unmatched to any gene: 10.

Ten or more counts support this clone. The read falls 3 residues short of the CDR3 end, and the missing part is taken from the germline J gene. The rearrangement links TRBV7-2 to TRBJ2-3; TRBD2 might be the D (6 bases). V was pared by 8 bases and J by 8 bases, with 14 bases between. Looked up from germline, CDR1 is SGHTA and CDR2 is FQGNSA. The CDR3 spans 12 residues. Incomplete CDR3 DNA: TGTGCCAGCCCCTCCCAGGAGGGTACG. Translated, it gives CASPSQEGT. The entire CDR3 sequence reads CASPSQEGTQYF. Supplemented by reference TRBV7-2 and TRBJ2-3, the full variable domain reads GAGVSQSPSNKVTEKGKDVELRCDPISGHTALYWYRQSLGQGLEFLIYFQGNSAPDKSGLPSDRFSAERTGGSVSTLTIQRTQQEDSAVYLCASPSQEGTQYFGPGTRLTVL.

This clone was counted many times. The read ends 3 residues shy of where the CDR3 ends; the end is completed using the germline J gene. The chain recombines TRBV30 with TRBJ1-1; the match to TRBD1 covers 8 bases. The CDR3 contains 14 residues. Germline CDR1 reads GTSNPN; CDR2 reads SVGIG (reference sequence). Trimming took 2 bases from V and 4 from J; bases not matched to a gene: 6. CDR3 DNA, as far as it was read: TGTGCCTGGAGTTTTAAGACAGGGGTCACTGAA. Translated, it gives CAWSFKTGVTE. The full CDR3 protein is CAWSFKTGVTEAFF.

There are many counts of this clone. The CDR3 end lies 3 residues beyond the end of the read and is filled in from the germline J gene. At the DNA level, this CDR3 is encoded by other sequences in the same sample as well. The chain has TRBV5-1 and TRBJ1-2, with D maybe TRBD1 (6 bases). Per the germline V gene, CDR1 is SGHRS and CDR2 is YFSETQ. Trimming took off 0 bases at V and 5 bases at J, with 8 bases between the two ends. The CDR3 extends over 13 amino acids. Incomplete CDR3 DNA: TGCGCCAGCAGCTTGGGGACAGCATATGGC. Its protein is CASSLGTAYG. The CDR3 reads in full as CASSLGTAYGYTF.

As concerns this clone: The read falls 3 residues short of the CDR3 end, and the missing part is taken from the germline J gene. The rearrangement links TRBV7-9 to TRBJ2-2; a weak D match, TRBD1 (6 bases). This CDR3 contains 14 residues. CDR1 and CDR2 from the germline V gene are SEHNR and FQNEAQ (reference sequence). CDR3 protein: CASSHPNRDEKLFF. Incomplete CDR3 DNA: TGTGCCAGCAGCCACCCAAACAGGGACGAAAAG.

This clone was counted many times. The sequence runs out 3 residues before the end of the CDR3; the remainder is reconstructed from the germline J gene. This sequence joins TRBV7-2 and TRBJ2-7, with 8 bases lining up with TRBD2. The J segment lost 4 bases and the V segment lost 5 bases, leaving 10 bases of the junction unmatched. Germline-derived CDR1 and CDR2 are SGHTA and FQGNSA. The CDR3 is made up of 15 amino acids. The CDR3 DNA, read in part, is TGTGCCAGCAGCCCCCGGGGGGGGGTAGGGTACGAG. Translating gives CASSPRGGVGYE. From start to end, the CDR3 is CASSPRGGVGYEQYF.

This clone was recorded many times. The CDR3 goes on 3 residues after the read ends, and that part is filled in from the germline J gene. This rearrangement joins TRBV28 to TRBJ1-6; 9 nucleotides match TRBD1. The V gene end was trimmed by 6 bases and the J gene end by 6 bases; junction bases not matched to a gene: 3. There are 14 residues in the CDR3. Germline CDR1 reads MDHEN; CDR2 reads SYDVKM. The part of the CDR3 DNA that was read is TGTGCCAGCAGCCTGACAGGGGGTAATTCACCC. As protein: CASSLTGGNSP. The entire CDR3 sequence reads CASSLTGGNSPLHF.

This clone has ten or more counts. The read ends 3 residues before the CDR3 terminus; that terminus is restored from the germline J gene. This rearrangement joins TRBV5-6 to TRBJ2-3; D ambiguous. The germline CDR1 and CDR2 sequences are SGHDT and YYEEEE. The CDR3 contains 12 residues. V was cut by 6 bases and J by 3 bases, with 8 bases left in between. CDR3 in amino acids: CASTSGTDTQYF. CDR3 bases read: TGTGCCAGCACCTCCGGGACAGATACG. The variable domain in full, with the rest retrieved from reference TRBV5-6 and TRBJ2-3, is DAGVTQSPTHLIKTRGQQVTLRCSPKSGHDTVSWYQQALGQGPQFIFQYYEEEERQRGNFPDRFSGHQFPNYSSELNVNALLLGDSALYLCASTSGTDTQYFGPGTRLTVL.

There are many counts of this clone. The read is 3 residues too short to cover the CDR3 end, so that end is filled in from the germline J gene. The chain uses TRBV20-1 and TRBJ2-4, with 10 bases matching TRBD1. Trimming at V came to 0 bases and at J to 9 bases, leaving 11 bases not matched to a gene. Germline loops: CDR1 DFQATT, CDR2 SNEGSKA (reference sequence). The CDR3 is 16 amino acids. CDR3 sequence: CSARDKRTGGLGIQYF. CDR3 bases read: TGCAGTGCTAGAGATAAGAGGACAGGGGGGCTAGGCATT.

Note on this clone: The read finishes 3 residues shy of the CDR3 end, and the germline J gene is used to complete it. The genes are TRBV5-1 and TRBJ1-6; a weak D match, TRBD1 (5 bases). Looked up from germline, CDR1 is SGHRS and CDR2 is YFSETQ. The V gene lost 0 bases and the J gene lost 7 bases, with 11 bases spanning the gap. This CDR3 is built from 15 residues. CDR3 DNA, as far as it was read: TGCGCCAGCAGCTTGGCAGGACACGCGAATTCACCC. It encodes CASSLAGHANSP. Given in full, the CDR3 is CASSLAGHANSPLHF.

This clone has at least ten counts. The CDR3 end lies 3 residues beyond the end of the read and is filled in from the germline J gene. V gene TRBV19 combines with J gene TRBJ2-1; 8 nucleotides line up with TRBD1. Trimming cost V 4 bases and J 8 bases; bases outside gene matches: 7. The CDR3 covers 14 residues. Germline V lookup: CDR1 LNHDA, CDR2 SQIVND (reference sequence). CDR3 amino acids: CASSKTGGTDEQFF. The sequenced part of the CDR3 DNA is TGTGCCAGTAGTAAAACAGGGGGAACGGATGAG.

This clone has ten or more counts. The CDR3 is cut off 3 residues early in the read; its end comes from the germline J gene. The chain joins TRBV9 to TRBJ2-3; TRBD1 matches 7 bases. J was trimmed by 1 base and V by 7 bases; bases with no gene match: 9. Germline assignment: CDR1 SGDLS and CDR2 YYNGEE. This CDR3 has 15 residues. The part of the CDR3 DNA that was read is TGTGCCAGCCATTTATACAGGGGTGGCACAGATACG. Its translation is CASHLYRGGTDT. The full CDR3 is CASHLYRGGTDTQYF.

This clone appeared many times. The CDR3 goes on 3 residues after the read ends, and that part is filled in from the germline J gene. The gene calls are TRBV7-9 and TRBJ2-7; D is unclear. This CDR3 is built from 14 residues. Germline CDR1 SEHNR, CDR2 FQNEAQ (reference sequence). The V and J ends lost 0 bases and 2 bases respectively, with 8 bases between them. The part of the CDR3 DNA that was read is TGTGCCAGCAGCTTAGCAGCCCACCCCTACGAG. Amino acids: CASSLAAHPYE. The entire CDR3 protein is CASSLAAHPYEQYF.